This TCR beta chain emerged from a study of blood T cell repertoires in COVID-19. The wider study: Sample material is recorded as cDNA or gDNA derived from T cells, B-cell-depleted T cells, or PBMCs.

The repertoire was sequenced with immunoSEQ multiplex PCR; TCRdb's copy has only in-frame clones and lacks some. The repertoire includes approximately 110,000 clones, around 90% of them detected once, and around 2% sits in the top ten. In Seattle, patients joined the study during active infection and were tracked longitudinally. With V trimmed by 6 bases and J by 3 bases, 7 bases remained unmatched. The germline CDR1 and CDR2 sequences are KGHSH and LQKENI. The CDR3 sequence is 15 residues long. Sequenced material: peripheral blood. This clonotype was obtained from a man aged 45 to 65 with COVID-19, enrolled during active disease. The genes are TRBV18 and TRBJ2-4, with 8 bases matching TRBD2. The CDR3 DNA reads TGTGCCAGCTCCTATCTCCGGGAGGGCAAAAACATTCAGTACTTC. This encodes CASSYLREGKNIQYF.